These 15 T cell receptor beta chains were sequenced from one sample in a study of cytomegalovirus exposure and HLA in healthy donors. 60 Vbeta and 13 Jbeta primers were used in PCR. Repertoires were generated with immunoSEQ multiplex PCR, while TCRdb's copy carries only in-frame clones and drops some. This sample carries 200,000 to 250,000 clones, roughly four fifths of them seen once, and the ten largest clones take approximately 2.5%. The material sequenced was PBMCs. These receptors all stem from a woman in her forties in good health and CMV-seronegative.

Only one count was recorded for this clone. This chain's CDR3 is CAISESAGSGYEQYF. The CDR3 bases are TGTGCCATCAGTGAGTCTGCAGGGTCGGGCTACGAGCAGTACTTC. This chain uses TRBV10-3 with TRBJ2-7; D is perhaps TRBD1 (5 bases). From germline, CDR1 is ENHRY and CDR2 SYGVKD. The CDR3 is 15 amino acids. V was trimmed by 0 bases and J by 3 bases, leaving 12 bases between them.

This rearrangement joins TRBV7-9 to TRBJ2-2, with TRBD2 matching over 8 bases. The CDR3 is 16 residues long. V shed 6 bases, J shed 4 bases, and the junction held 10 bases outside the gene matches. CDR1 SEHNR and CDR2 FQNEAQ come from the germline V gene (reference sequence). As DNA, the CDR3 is TGTGCCAGCAGACAGGTACTAGCGGAGCTCACCGGGGAGCTGTTTTTT. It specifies CASRQVLAELTGELFF.

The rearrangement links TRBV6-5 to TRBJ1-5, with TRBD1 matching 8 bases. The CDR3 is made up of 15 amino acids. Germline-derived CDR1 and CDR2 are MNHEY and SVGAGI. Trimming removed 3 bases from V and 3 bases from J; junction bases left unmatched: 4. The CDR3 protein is CASSYGQGLNQPQHF. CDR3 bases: TGTGCCAGCAGTTATGGACAGGGCCTCAATCAGCCCCAGCATTTT.

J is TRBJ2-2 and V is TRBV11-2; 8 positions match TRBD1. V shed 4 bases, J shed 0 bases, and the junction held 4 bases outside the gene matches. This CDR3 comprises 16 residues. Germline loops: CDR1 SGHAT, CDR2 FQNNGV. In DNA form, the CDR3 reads TGTGCCAGCAGCTATCGGACAGGGACGAACACCGGGGAGCTGTTTTTT. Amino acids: CASSYRTGTNTGELFF. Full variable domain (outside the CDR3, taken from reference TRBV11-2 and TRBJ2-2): EAGVAQSPRYKIIEKRQSVAFWCNPISGHATLYWYQQILGQGPKLLIQFQNNGVVDDSQLPKDRFSAERLKGVDSTLKIQPAKLEDSAVYLCASSYRTGTNTGELFFGEGSRLTVL.

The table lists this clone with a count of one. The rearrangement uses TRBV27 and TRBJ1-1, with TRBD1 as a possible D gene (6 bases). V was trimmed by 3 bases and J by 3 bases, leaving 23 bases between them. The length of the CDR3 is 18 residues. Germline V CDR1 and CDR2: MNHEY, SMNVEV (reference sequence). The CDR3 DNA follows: TGTGCCAGCAGTTTGCGAGGCCACAGGGTATCTTGGGACACTGAAGCTTTCTTT. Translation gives CASSLRGHRVSWDTEAFF.

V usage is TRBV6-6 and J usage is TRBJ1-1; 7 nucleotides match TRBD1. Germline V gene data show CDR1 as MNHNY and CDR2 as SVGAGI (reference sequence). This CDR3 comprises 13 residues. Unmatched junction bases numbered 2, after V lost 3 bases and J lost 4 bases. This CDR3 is CASSYDRVTEAFF. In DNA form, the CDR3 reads TGTGCCAGCAGTTATGACAGGGTCACTGAAGCTTTCTTT.

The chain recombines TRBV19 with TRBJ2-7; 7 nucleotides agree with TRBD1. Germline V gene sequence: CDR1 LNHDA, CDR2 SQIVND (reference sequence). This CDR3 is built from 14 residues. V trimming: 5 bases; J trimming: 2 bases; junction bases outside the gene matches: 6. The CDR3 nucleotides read TGTGCCAGTAGTGCCCGACAGGGCCCCTACGAGCAGTACTTC. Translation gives CASSARQGPYEQYF.

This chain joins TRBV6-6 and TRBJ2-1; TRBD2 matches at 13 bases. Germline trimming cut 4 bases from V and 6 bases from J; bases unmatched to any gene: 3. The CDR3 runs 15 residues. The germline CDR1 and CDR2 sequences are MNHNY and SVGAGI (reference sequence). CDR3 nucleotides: TGTGCCAGCAGTTTAACTAGCGGGAGGGCCAATGAGCAGTTCTTC. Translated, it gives CASSLTSGRANEQFF.

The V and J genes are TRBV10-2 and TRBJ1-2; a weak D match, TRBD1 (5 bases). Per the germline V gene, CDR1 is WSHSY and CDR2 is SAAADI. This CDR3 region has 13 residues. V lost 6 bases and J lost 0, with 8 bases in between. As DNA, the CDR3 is TGCGCCAGCAGACAGGTCTCTAACTATGGCTACACCTTC. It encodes CASRQVSNYGYTF.

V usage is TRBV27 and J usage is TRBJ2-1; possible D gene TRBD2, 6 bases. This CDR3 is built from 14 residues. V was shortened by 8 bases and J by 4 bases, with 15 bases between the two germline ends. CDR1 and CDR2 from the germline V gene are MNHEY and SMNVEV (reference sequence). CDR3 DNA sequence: TGTGCCAGCGGAGAGCGGGTCGGTTACAATGAGCAGTTCTTC. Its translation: CASGERVGYNEQFF.

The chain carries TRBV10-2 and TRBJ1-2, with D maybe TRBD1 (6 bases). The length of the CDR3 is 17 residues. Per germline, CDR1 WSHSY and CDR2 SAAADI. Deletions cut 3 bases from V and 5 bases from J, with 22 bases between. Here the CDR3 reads CASSDSFVGGRLYGYTF. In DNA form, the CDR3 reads TGCGCCAGCAGTGATTCCTTCGTGGGGGGGCGCTTATATGGCTACACCTTC.

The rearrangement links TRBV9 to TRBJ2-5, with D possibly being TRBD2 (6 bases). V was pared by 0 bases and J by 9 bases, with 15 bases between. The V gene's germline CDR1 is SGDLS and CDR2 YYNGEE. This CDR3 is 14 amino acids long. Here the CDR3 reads CASSVGLVESSQYF. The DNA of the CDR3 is TGTGCCAGCAGCGTAGGACTAGTAGAATCGTCCCAGTACTTC. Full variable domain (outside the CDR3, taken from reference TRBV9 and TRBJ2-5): DSGVTQTPKHLITATGQRVTLRCSPRSGDLSVYWYQQSLDQGLQFLIQYYNGEERAKGNILERFSAQQFPDLHSELNLSSLELGDSALYFCASSVGLVESSQYFGPGTRLLVL.

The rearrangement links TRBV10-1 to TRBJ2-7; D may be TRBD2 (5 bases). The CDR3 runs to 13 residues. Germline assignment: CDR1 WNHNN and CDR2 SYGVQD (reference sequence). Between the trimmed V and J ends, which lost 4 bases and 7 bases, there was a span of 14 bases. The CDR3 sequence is CASSADISGEQYF. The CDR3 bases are TGCGCCAGCAGTGCAGACATCTCGGGGGAGCAGTACTTC.

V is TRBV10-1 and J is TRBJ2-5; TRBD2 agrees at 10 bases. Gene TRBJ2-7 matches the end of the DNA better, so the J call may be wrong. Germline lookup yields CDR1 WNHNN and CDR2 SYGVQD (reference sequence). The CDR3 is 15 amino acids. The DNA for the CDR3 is TGCGCCAGCAGTGAGTCCCTAGCGGGAGCTTACGAGCAGTACTTC. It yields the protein CASSESLAGAYEQYF.

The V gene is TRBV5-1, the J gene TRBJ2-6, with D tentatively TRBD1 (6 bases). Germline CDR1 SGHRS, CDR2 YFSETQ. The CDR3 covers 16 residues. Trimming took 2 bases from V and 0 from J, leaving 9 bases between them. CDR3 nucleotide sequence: TGCGCCAGCAGCTTAGGACAGAACTCTGGGGCCAACGTCCTGACTTTC. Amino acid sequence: CASSLGQNSGANVLTF.